The 13 T cell receptor beta chains given below trace back to one sample, sequenced in a study of response to subunit inactivated influenza vaccine. TCRdb re-called the RT-PCR reads through MiXCR, storing one row per CDR3 protein. Among just under 550,000 distinct CDR3 sequences, 20% to 25% were seen once, and the ten largest hold 2.5% to 3.5%. These data also formed part of another study, on T cells expressing NK-cell markers. That paper notes: Libraries used 5'RACE template switching adding universal primer site and UMIs.

The sequencing used CD4+ T cells sorted from PBMCs, collected less than 13 days after vaccination. These receptors all stem from a man in his forties or fifties who received an inactivated influenza vaccine.

The chain joins TRBV20-1 to TRBJ2-7; TRBD1 matches at 11 bases. CDR1 DFQATT and CDR2 SNEGSKA come from the germline V gene (reference sequence). This CDR3 is 16 amino acids long. The trim removed 2 bases at V and 1 base at J, leaving 7 bases unmatched. The DNA for the CDR3 is TGCAGTGCTAGAAACGGCGGACAGGGGGCTTCCTACGAGCAGTACTTC. Its translation is CSARNGGQGASYEQYF.

This clonotype has just a few counts. The chain uses TRBV6-2 or TRBV6-3 and TRBJ1-2; no definite D call. V lost 6 bases, J lost 4 bases, and 12 bases lay in between. CDR3 size: 13 residues. Germline CDR1 reads MNHEY; CDR2 reads SVGEGT. CDR3 loop: CASSQGKGYGYTF. The CDR3 DNA reads as TGTGCCAGCAGCCAAGGAAAGGGCTATGGCTACACCTTC.

This clonotype has just a few counts. The V gene is TRBV12-3 or TRBV12-4, the J gene TRBJ1-4; no reliable D call. V was trimmed by 4 bases and J by 10 bases, leaving 16 bases between them. The CDR3 contains 14 residues. The CDR3 DNA is TGTGCCAGCAGTTCTATCCCGGGGTTCGGAAAACTGTTTTTT. This codes for CASSSIPGFGKLFF.

This clonotype was seen more than once but under ten times. This rearrangement joins TRBV6-2 or TRBV6-3 to TRBJ2-1, with D possibly called TRBD1 or TRBD2 (5 bases each). The ends were cut back, 6 bases at V and 8 bases at J, with 20 bases in the middle. Per germline, CDR1 MNHEY and CDR2 SVGEGT. This CDR3 is 15 amino acids long. The CDR3 coding sequence is TGTGCCAGCAGCGGTTTTGGGGGTTCGGGCTATGAGCAGTTCTTC. Protein: CASSGFGGSGYEQFF.

The V call is TRBV19, the J call TRBJ1-5; no clear D gene. Germline lookup yields CDR1 LNHDA and CDR2 SQIVND (reference sequence). The CDR3 is 13 amino acids. Between the trimmed V and J ends, which lost 4 bases and 4 bases, there was a span of 8 bases. This CDR3 is CASSTEFNQPQHF. CDR3 nucleotide sequence: TGTGCCAGTAGTACAGAATTTAATCAGCCCCAGCATTTT. Complete variable domain (other parts from reference TRBV19 and TRBJ1-5): DGGITQSPKYLFRKEGQNVTLSCEQNLNHDAMYWYRQDPGQGLRLIYYSQIVNDFQKGDIAEGYSVSREKKESFPLTVTSAQKNPTAFYLCASSTEFNQPQHFGDGTRLSIL.

This clonotype was seen a handful of times. This chain connects TRBV29-1 to TRBJ2-3; 15 bases line up with TRBD2. With V trimmed by 7 bases and J by 1 base, 3 bases remained unmatched. The germline V gene has CDR1 SQVTM and CDR2 ANQGSEA. This CDR3 is 15 amino acids long. The CDR3, as DNA: TGCAGCGGGGGACTAGCGGGGGGCCGCACAGATACGCAGTATTTT. Translated, it gives CSGGLAGGRTDTQYF.

The chain recombines TRBV15 with TRBJ2-5, with D possibly TRBD1 on 6 matching bases. Deletions cut 5 bases from V and 3 bases from J, with 16 bases between. Germline V gene lookup returns CDR1 LNHNV and CDR2 YYDKDF (reference sequence). The CDR3 is made up of 15 amino acids. The CDR3 protein is CATSRFGRGEETQYF. The CDR3 DNA is TGTGCCACCAGCCGTTTCGGCAGGGGCGAAGAGACCCAGTACTTC.

This clonotype appeared a few times. The chain recombines TRBV15 with TRBJ2-3; 11 bases fit TRBD1. The CDR3 loop spans 15 amino acids. Germline V CDR1 and CDR2: LNHNV, YYDKDF (reference sequence). With 7 bases clipped from V and 4 bases from J, the junction kept 7 bases outside the gene matches. The CDR3 loop is CATTPGGQGADTQYF. Written as DNA, the CDR3 is TGTGCCACCACCCCGGGGGGACAGGGGGCAGATACGCAGTATTTT.

This clonotype was seen only a few times. The chain is built from TRBV25-1 and TRBJ1-1; D unresolved. V gave up 2 bases and J gave up 4 bases, with 14 bases separating them. This CDR3 comprises 15 residues. The V gene's germline CDR1 is MGHDK and CDR2 SYGVNS. CDR3 loop: CASSEGLGMRTEAFF. The CDR3 nucleotides are TGTGCCAGCAGTGAAGGATTAGGGATGCGCACTGAAGCTTTCTTT.

Written as DNA, the CDR3 is TGTGCCAGCAGTTTAGGTCCGGGACAGGGTGTGGAGACCCAGTACTTC. It codes for CASSLGPGQGVETQYF. This chain connects TRBV28 to TRBJ2-5; the match to TRBD1 covers 9 bases. The CDR3 spans 16 residues. J lost 5 bases, V lost 2 bases, and 9 bases had no gene match. Germline lookup yields CDR1 MDHEN and CDR2 SYDVKM.

The chain recombines TRBV7-2 with TRBJ2-7; D gene unclear. The CDR3 length is 13 residues. CDR1 SGHTA and CDR2 FQGNSA come from the germline V gene. The V and J ends lost 5 bases and 3 bases respectively, with 11 bases between them. CDR3 amino acids: CASSPRTDYEQYF. Here the CDR3 DNA reads TGTGCCAGCAGCCCGAGGACGGACTACGAGCAGTACTTC.

V usage is TRBV3-1 and J usage is TRBJ1-3; 7 positions match TRBD1. The junction had 4 bases not matched to a gene; V was cut back by 0 bases and J by 2 bases. Per germline, CDR1 LGHDT and CDR2 YNNKEL (reference sequence). CDR3 length equals 16 residues. For the CDR3, the DNA is TGTGCCAGCAGCCAAGATCTCAGGGGGGCTGGAAACACCATATATTTT. It codes for CASSQDLRGAGNTIYF.

The CDR3 sequence: CASSESVQKAFF. CDR3 bases: TGCGCCAGCAGTGAGTCGGTACAGAAAGCTTTCTTT. This chain joins TRBV10-2 and TRBJ1-1; D is ambiguous. V lost 0 bases and J lost 9, with 8 bases in between. The CDR3 extends over 12 amino acids. Germline CDR1 reads WSHSY; CDR2 reads SAAADI.